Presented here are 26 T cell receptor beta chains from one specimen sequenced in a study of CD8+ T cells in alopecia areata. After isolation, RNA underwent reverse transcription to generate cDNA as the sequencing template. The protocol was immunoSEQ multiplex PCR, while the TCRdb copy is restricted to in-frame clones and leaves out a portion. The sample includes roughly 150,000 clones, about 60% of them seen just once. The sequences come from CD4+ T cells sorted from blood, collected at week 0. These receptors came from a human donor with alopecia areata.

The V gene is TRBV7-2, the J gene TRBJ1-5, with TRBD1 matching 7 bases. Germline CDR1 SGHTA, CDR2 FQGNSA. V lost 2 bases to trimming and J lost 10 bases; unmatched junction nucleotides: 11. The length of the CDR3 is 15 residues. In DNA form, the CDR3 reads TGTGCCAGCAGCTTAAAGACAGGGATGACTAACCCCCAGCATTTT. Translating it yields CASSLKTGMTNPQHF.

The CDR3 DNA follows: TGTGCCAGCAGTTACAGGGAGACAGGGGGGTATGGCTACACCTTC. Its protein product is CASSYRETGGYGYTF. The chain carries TRBV6-6 and TRBJ1-2; TRBD1 matches at 9 bases. CDR3 length: 15 amino acids. CDR1 is MNHNY and CDR2 is SVGAGI in the germline V gene (reference sequence). The V gene end was trimmed by 2 bases and the J gene end by 5 bases; junction bases not matched to a gene: 6.

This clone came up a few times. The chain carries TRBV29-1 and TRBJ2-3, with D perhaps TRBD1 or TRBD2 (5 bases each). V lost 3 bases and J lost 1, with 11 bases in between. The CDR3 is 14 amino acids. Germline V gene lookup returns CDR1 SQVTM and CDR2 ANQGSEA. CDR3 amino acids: CSVDEGPGTDTQYF. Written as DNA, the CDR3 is TGCAGCGTTGATGAGGGGCCGGGCACAGATACGCAGTATTTT.

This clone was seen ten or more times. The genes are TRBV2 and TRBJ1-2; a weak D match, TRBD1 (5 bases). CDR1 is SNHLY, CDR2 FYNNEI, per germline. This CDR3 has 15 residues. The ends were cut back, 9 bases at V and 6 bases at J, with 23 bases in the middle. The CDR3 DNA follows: TGTGCCAGTTGGAAAATGGAGGGGACCGTAAATGGCTACACCTTC. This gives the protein CASWKMEGTVNGYTF.

In nucleotides, the CDR3 is TGCAGCGTCGCCCAGGGACCGAACACTGAAGCTTTCTTT. Protein product: CSVAQGPNTEAFF. V usage is TRBV29-1 and J usage is TRBJ1-1, with D possibly being TRBD1 (5 bases). V was trimmed by 6 bases and J by 1 base, leaving 12 bases between them. The CDR3 is 13 amino acids. In germline, CDR1 is SQVTM, CDR2 ANQGSEA.

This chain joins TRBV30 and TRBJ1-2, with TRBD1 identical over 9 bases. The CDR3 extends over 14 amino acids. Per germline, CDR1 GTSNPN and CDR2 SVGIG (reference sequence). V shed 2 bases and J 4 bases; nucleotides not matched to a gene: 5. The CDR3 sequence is CAWSHRGRSYGYTF. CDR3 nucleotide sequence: TGTGCCTGGAGTCACAGGGGGCGTAGCTATGGCTACACCTTC.

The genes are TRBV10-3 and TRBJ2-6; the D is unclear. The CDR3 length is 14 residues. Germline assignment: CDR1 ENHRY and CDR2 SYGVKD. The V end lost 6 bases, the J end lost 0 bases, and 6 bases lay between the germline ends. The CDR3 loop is CAISEDSGANVLTF. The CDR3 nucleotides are TGTGCCATCAGCGAGGACTCTGGGGCCAACGTCCTGACTTTC.

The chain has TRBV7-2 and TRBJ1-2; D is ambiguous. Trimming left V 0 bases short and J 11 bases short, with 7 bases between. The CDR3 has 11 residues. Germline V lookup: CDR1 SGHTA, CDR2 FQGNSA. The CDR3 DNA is TGTGCCAGCAGCTTAGCACAGACGTACACCTTC. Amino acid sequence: CASSLAQTYTF.

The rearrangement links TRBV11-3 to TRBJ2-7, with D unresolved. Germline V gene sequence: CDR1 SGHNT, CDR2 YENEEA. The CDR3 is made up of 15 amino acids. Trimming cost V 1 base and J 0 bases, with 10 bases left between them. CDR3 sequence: CASSLVAASSYEQYF. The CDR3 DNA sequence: TGTGCCAGCAGCTTAGTGGCCGCTAGCTCCTACGAGCAGTACTTC.

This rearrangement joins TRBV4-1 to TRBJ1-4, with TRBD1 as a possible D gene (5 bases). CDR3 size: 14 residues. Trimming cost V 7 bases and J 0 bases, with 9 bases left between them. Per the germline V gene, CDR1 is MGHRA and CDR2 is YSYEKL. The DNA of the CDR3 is TGCGCCAGCACCTGGGGGGCAACTAATGAAAAACTGTTTTTT. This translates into CASTWGATNEKLFF.

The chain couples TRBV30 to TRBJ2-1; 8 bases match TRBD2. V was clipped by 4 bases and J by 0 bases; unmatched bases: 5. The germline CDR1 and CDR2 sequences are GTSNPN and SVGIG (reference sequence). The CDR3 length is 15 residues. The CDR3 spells CAWTPSGGSYNEQFF. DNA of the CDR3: TGTGCCTGGACCCCAAGCGGGGGCTCCTACAATGAGCAGTTCTTC.

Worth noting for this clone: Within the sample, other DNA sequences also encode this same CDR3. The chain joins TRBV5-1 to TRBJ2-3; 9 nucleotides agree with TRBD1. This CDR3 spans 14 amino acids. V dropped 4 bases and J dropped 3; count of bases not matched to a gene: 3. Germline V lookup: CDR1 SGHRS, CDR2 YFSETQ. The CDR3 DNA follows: TGCGCCAGCAGCCCCGGACAGGGGACAGATACGCAGTATTTT. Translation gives CASSPGQGTDTQYF.

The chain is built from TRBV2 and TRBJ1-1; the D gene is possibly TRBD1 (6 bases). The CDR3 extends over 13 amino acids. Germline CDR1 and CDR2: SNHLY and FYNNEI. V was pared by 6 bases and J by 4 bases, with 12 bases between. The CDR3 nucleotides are TGTGCCAGCAGGGTAGAGGACAGCACTGAAGCTTTCTTT. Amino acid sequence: CASRVEDSTEAFF.

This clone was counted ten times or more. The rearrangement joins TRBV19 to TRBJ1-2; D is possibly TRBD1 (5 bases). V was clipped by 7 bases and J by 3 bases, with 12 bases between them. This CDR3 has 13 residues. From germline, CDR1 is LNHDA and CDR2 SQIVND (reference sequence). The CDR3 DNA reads TGTGCCAGTAACGGCCGGGGGGACTATGGCTACACCTTC. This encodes CASNGRGDYGYTF. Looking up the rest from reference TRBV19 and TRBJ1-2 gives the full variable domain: DGGITQSPKYLFRKEGQNVTLSCEQNLNHDAMYWYRQDPGQGLRLIYYSQIVNDFQKGDIAEGYSVSREKKESFPLTVTSAQKNPTAFYLCASNGRGDYGYTFGSGTRLTVV.

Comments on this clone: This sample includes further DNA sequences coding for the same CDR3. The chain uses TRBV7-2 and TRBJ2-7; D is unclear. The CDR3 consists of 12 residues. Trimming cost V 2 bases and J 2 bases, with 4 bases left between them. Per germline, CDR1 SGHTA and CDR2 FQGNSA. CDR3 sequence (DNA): TGTGCCAGCAGCTTACTGGCCTACGAGCAGTACTTC. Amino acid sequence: CASSLLAYEQYF.

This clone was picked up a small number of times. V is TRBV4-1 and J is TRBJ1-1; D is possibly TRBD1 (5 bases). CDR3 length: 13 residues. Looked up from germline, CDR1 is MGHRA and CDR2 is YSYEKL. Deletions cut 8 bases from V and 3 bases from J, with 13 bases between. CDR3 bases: TGCGCCAGCGTGGGGCAGGCCTACACTGAAGCTTTCTTT. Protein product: CASVGQAYTEAFF.

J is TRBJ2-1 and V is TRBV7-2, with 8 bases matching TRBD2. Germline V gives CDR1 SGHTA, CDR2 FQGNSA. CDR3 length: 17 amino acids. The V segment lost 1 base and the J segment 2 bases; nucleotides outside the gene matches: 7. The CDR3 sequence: CASSLVLAGLTYNEQFF. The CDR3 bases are TGTGCCAGCAGCTTAGTCTTAGCGGGGCTGACCTACAATGAGCAGTTCTTC.

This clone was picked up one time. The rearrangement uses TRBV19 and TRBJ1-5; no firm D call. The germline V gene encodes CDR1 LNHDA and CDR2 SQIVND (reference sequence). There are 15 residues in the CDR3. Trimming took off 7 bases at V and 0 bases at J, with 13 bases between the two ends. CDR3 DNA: TGTGCCAGTACCAGAGGCGGTTATAGCAATCAGCCCCAGCATTTT. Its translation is CASTRGGYSNQPQHF. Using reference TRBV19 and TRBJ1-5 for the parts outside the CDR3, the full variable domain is DGGITQSPKYLFRKEGQNVTLSCEQNLNHDAMYWYRQDPGQGLRLIYYSQIVNDFQKGDIAEGYSVSREKKESFPLTVTSAQKNPTAFYLCASTRGGYSNQPQHFGDGTRLSIL.

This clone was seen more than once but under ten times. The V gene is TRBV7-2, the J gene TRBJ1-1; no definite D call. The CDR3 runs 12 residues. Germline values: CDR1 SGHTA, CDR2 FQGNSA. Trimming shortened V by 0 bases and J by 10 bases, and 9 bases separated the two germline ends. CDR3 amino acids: CASSLASGRAFF. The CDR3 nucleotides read TGTGCCAGCAGCTTAGCGTCGGGTCGAGCTTTCTTT.

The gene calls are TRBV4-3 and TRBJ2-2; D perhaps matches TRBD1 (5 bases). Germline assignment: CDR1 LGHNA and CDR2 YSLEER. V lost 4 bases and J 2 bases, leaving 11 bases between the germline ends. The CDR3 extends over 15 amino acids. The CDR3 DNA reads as TGCGCCAGCAGCCCAGGAAGGGGAAACACCGGGGAGCTGTTTTTT. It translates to CASSPGRGNTGELFF.

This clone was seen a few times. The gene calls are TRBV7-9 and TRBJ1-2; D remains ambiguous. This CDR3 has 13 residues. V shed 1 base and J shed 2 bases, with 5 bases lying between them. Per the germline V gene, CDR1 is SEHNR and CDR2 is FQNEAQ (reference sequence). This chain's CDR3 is CASSLGGNYGYTF. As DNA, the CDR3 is TGTGCCAGCAGCTTAGGGGGAAACTATGGCTACACCTTC. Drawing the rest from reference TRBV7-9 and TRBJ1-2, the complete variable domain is DTGVSQNPRHKITKRGQNVTFRCDPISEHNRLYWYRQTLGQGPEFLTYFQNEAQLEKSRLLSDRFSAERPKGSFSTLEIQRTEQGDSAMYLCASSLGGNYGYTFGSGTRLTVV.

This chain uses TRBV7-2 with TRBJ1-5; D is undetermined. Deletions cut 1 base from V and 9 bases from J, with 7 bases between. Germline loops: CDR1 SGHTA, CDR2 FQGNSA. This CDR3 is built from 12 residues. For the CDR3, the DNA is TGTGCCAGCAGCTTAGACCAGTTGCCCCAGCATTTT. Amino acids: CASSLDQLPQHF.

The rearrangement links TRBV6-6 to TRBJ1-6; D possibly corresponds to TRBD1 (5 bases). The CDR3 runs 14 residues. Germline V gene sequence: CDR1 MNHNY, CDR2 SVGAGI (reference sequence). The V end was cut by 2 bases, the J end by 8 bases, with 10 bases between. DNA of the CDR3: TGTGCCAGCAGTTACGGTCTAGGGGATTCACCCCTCCACTTT. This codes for CASSYGLGDSPLHF.

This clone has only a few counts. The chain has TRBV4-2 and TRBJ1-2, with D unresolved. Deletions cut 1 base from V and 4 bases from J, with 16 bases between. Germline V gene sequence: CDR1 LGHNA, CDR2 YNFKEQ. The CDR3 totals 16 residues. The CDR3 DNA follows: TGTGCCAGCAGCCAAGTTTCGCCCGGCCAGATCTATGGCTACACCTTC. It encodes CASSQVSPGQIYGYTF.

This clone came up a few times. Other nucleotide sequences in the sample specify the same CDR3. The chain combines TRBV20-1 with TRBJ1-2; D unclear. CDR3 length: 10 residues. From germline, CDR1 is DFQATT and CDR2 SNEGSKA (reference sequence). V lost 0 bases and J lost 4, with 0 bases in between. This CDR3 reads CSARDYGYTF. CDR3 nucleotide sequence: TGCAGTGCTAGAGACTATGGCTACACCTTC.

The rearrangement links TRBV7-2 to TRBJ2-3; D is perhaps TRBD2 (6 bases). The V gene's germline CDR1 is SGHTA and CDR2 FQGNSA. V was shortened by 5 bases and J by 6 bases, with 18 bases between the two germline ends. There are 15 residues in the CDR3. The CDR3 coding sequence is TGTGCCAGCAGCCCGAGACTAGATCCCCGGGATACGCAGTATTTT. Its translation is CASSPRLDPRDTQYF.